Described below is a single T cell receptor (beta chain) sequence and its context. Its antigen is not identified. The data were taken from a study of read filtering for tumor transcriptome and immune sequencing. General study results and limits: Correlation between methods rose after single-read clonotypes were removed. The sorted CD138-negative fraction was a mixed bone marrow immune population, not purified T cells.

This library used around 0.4 ug RNA and molecular barcoded adaptors spanning alpha/delta and beta/gamma chains. TCRdb processed the reads anew with MiXCR; each CDR3 protein has one entry. The table shows over 45,000 distinct CDR3 sequences, with around a fifth occurring only once. V was cut by 3 bases and J by 0 bases, with 9 bases left in between. This CDR3 is built from 13 residues. The germline CDR1 and CDR2 sequences are DFQATT and SNEGSKA (reference sequence). This clonotype originated in a donor at least 40 years old with multiple myeloma. The chain joins TRBV20-1 to TRBJ2-7; D is ambiguous. Sequences were obtained from a population of CD138-negative cells sorted from bone marrow. DNA for the CDR3: TGCAGTGCTAGGGCCGATAGCTCCTACGAGCAGTACTTC. Amino acid sequence: CSARADSSYEQYF.